One and the same sample provided the 20 T cell receptor beta chains below, sequenced in a study of T cells expressing NK-cell markers. TCRdb reanalyzed the 5' RACE reads, giving one entry per CDR3 protein sequence and no DNA. This sample's clone table lists 200,000 to 300,000 distinct CDR3 sequences. The sequenced material came from blood T cells: a sorted CD56 or NKG2C T cell subset, CD4+ or CD8+ T cells, or bulk PBMC T cells (not recorded which). These receptors all come from a man between 18 and 35 years old in good health.

V is TRBV2 and J is TRBJ2-5; TCRdb reports TRBD1, a call that lacks DNA to check it against. Germline loops: CDR1 SNHLY, CDR2 FYNNEI. This CDR3 is built from 14 residues. The CDR3 sequence is CASSLQGIGETQYF.

The chain uses TRBV20-1 and TRBJ2-3; checking the TCRdb D call of TRBD2 is not possible without DNA. Germline loops: CDR1 DFQATT, CDR2 SNEGSKA (reference sequence). The CDR3 has 11 amino acids. CDR3 region: CSATQLAAQYF.

The chain joins TRBV7-2 to TRBJ2-1. The CDR3 length is 13 residues. The germline V gene has CDR1 SGHTA and CDR2 FQGNSA. The CDR3 loop is CASSLNLESEQFF.

This rearrangement joins TRBV18 to TRBJ2-3. This CDR3 is 13 amino acids long. Germline CDR1 and CDR2: KGHSH and LQKENI. CDR3 residues: CASSRAIENTQYF.

The chain recombines TRBV6-1 with TRBJ1-3. The CDR3 totals 15 residues. Germline lookup yields CDR1 MNHNS and CDR2 SASEGT. CDR3 residues: CASSGSHSSGNTIYF.

The chain joins TRBV12-3 or TRBV12-4 to TRBJ2-7; TCRdb returns TRBD1, unconfirmable since there is no DNA. The CDR3 runs to 12 residues. The CDR3 protein is CASSFVGVQQYF.

The chain recombines TRBV20-1 with TRBJ1-1; TCRdb proposes TRBD1, but this gene call is untestable without DNA. CDR1 is DFQATT, CDR2 SNEGSKA, per germline (reference sequence). This CDR3 is 13 amino acids long. CDR3 region: CSAFGGRGTEAFF.

The gene calls are TRBV6-5 and TRBJ2-1; TCRdb picks TRBD2, but there is no DNA to check that call. Germline V gives CDR1 MNHEY, CDR2 SVGAGI. The CDR3 is 15 amino acids. The chain's CDR3 is CASSYRRESSNEQFF.

V and J are TRBV19 and TRBJ2-1; TCRdb's D call of TRBD1 is untestable without DNA. The CDR3 spans 14 residues. The germline V gene encodes CDR1 LNHDA and CDR2 SQIVND (reference sequence). The CDR3 loop reads CASSIDLKGGEQFF.

The chain uses TRBV20-1 and TRBJ1-1. The CDR3 has 12 amino acids. Germline loops: CDR1 DFQATT, CDR2 SNEGSKA (reference sequence). The chain's CDR3 is CSVTVRRAEAFF.

V is TRBV20-1 and J is TRBJ2-1; TCRdb gives TRBD1 as the D gene, but with no DNA this cannot be confirmed. This CDR3 contains 17 residues. Germline CDR1 and CDR2: DFQATT and SNEGSKA (reference sequence). This CDR3 is CSARELRQPSSYNEQFF.

The chain combines TRBV5-5 with TRBJ2-7. This CDR3 contains 14 residues. The germline CDR1 and CDR2 sequences are SGHKS and YYEKEE (reference sequence). The CDR3 spells CASSLGGAYNEQYF.

This chain joins TRBV20-1 and TRBJ2-7. The germline gives CDR1 DFQATT, CDR2 SNEGSKA (reference sequence). This CDR3 spans 12 amino acids. CDR3 protein: CSAVAGLDEQYF.

The chain carries TRBV11-3 and TRBJ2-3; TCRdb's D gene call, TRBD2, goes unchecked for lack of DNA. Germline assignment: CDR1 SGHNT and CDR2 YENEEA. The CDR3 covers 17 residues. The CDR3: CASSLDPGLALRDTQYF.

The CDR3 loop is CASRKGTTIETQYF. The V and J genes are TRBV6-1 and TRBJ2-5; TCRdb selects TRBD2, and the lack of DNA leaves this call unchecked. Germline-derived CDR1 and CDR2 are MNHNS and SASEGT. The CDR3 is 14 amino acids.

CDR3 sequence reads: CASSYRDRVDTQYF. The V gene is TRBV5-1, the J gene TRBJ2-3; TCRdb's D gene call, TRBD1, goes unchecked for lack of DNA. The V gene's germline CDR1 is SGHRS and CDR2 YFSETQ. The CDR3 totals 14 residues.

The chain uses TRBV27 and TRBJ2-1; TCRdb returns TRBD1, unconfirmable since there is no DNA. The CDR3 sequence is 17 residues long. The germline gives CDR1 MNHEY, CDR2 SMNVEV (reference sequence). The CDR3 sequence: CASSLVGPGLSRGEQFF.

V gene TRBV24-1 combines with J gene TRBJ2-6. This CDR3 spans 16 amino acids. Germline CDR1 is KGHDR and CDR2 is SFDVKD. The CDR3 here is CATSDLKRSGANVLTF.

This chain joins TRBV27 and TRBJ2-1. The germline V gene encodes CDR1 MNHEY and CDR2 SMNVEV (reference sequence). This CDR3 has 16 amino acids. This CDR3 is CASSSESGRANNEQFF.

This chain's CDR3 is CASSLDRGEYNEQFF. V is TRBV5-1 and J is TRBJ2-1; TCRdb indicates TRBD2, and absent DNA this call remains unverified. The CDR3 is made up of 15 amino acids. Germline loops: CDR1 SGHRS, CDR2 YFSETQ.